A single TCR beta chain is shown here with its context. This sample is drawn from a study of OX40 agonist ivuxolimab in advanced cancers. About the research overall: Aged roughly 23 to 80 with a mean of roughly 65 years, they were 82.7% male.

The CDR3 totals 11 residues. Trimming stripped 4 bases from V and 3 bases from J, with 3 bases between. From germline, CDR1 is SGHDT and CDR2 YYEEEE. Data came from immunoSEQ multiplex PCR; TCRdb stores just in-frame clones and leaves some out. Among some 19,000 clones, around 80% were seen once, and the ten largest hold roughly 27%. Source: CD4+ or CD8+ T cells sorted from blood, taken in a trial of the OX40 agonist ivuxolimab. The rearrangement joins TRBV5-6 to TRBJ2-3, with no clear D. This clonotype was obtained from an adult with an advanced solid tumor such as melanoma, head and neck, liver or kidney cancer. In DNA form, the CDR3 reads TGTGCCAGCAGCCTAACAGATACGCAGTATTTT. Translating gives CASSLTDTQYF.